What follows are 25 T cell receptor beta chains derived from one specimen sequenced in a study of blood T cells in healthy people across ages. A J-beta primer mix and a sample-barcoded 5' primer were used in a second PCR of roughly 7 to 12 cycles. A single record per CDR3 protein comes from TCRdb applying MiXCR to the 5' RACE reads. The table has about 1.4 million distinct CDR3 sequences, 59% seen once. Sequences were obtained from blood. All receptors come from a man between 18 and 35 years old in good health.

A few counts support this clonotype. The chain combines TRBV4-2 with TRBJ1-2; TRBD1 matches at 11 bases. The V gene end was trimmed by 4 bases and the J gene end by 8 bases; junction bases not matched to a gene: 12. CDR1 LGHNA and CDR2 YNFKEQ come from the germline V gene. This CDR3 has 16 residues. DNA for the CDR3: TGTGCCAGCAGCCCACACCTCGGGACAGGGGGTCAAGGCTACACCTTC. Translated, it gives CASSPHLGTGGQGYTF.

The chain combines TRBV13 with TRBJ2-1; 8 bases are shared with TRBD2. The germline V gene encodes CDR1 PRHDT and CDR2 FYEKMQ (reference sequence). There are 15 residues in the CDR3. V trimming: 3 bases; J trimming: 8 bases; junction bases outside the gene matches: 9. CDR3 residues: CASSFTRGGPDEQFF. DNA of the CDR3: TGTGCCAGCAGCTTTACTCGGGGGGGCCCCGATGAGCAGTTCTTC.

Here the CDR3 DNA reads TGTGCCAGCCGGGGGAGAGGAGCGAACACTGAAGCTTTCTTT. This encodes CASRGRGANTEAFF. The chain is built from TRBV7-9 and TRBJ1-1, with a possible D match to TRBD1 (5 bases). The CDR3 extends over 14 amino acids. Germline CDR1 and CDR2: SEHNR and FQNEAQ (reference sequence). V shed 8 bases and J shed 1 base, with 14 bases lying between them.

This chain uses TRBV28 with TRBJ2-5, with TRBD2 identical over 9 bases. With V trimmed by 3 bases and J by 5 bases, 13 bases remained unmatched. CDR3 size: 17 residues. Germline CDR1 is MDHEN and CDR2 is SYDVKM. The CDR3 DNA reads as TGTGCCAGCAGTTTTAGCGGGGGCCCCGGGGTGGCGGAGACCCAGTACTTC. It encodes CASSFSGGPGVAETQYF.

This chain joins TRBV12-3 or TRBV12-4 and TRBJ2-7; either TRBD1 or TRBD2 may fit D (6 bases each). The ends were cut back, 3 bases at V and 6 bases at J, with 15 bases in the middle. The CDR3 totals 14 residues. The CDR3 nucleotides are TGTGCCAGCAGTTTGGAGGTGGGGGGCCCCGAGCAGTACTTC. Its translation: CASSLEVGGPEQYF.

The rearrangement uses TRBV20-1 and TRBJ2-2; no firm D call. Trimming shortened V by 0 bases and J by 2 bases, and 10 bases separated the two germline ends. The CDR3 is 15 residues long. Per the germline V gene, CDR1 is DFQATT and CDR2 is SNEGSKA (reference sequence). CDR3 nucleotide sequence: TGCAGTGCTAGAGATCTCGGCGGTAACACCGGGGAGCTGTTTTTT. As protein: CSARDLGGNTGELFF.

The chain recombines TRBV3-1 with TRBJ1-5; D is unresolved. Between the trimmed V and J ends, which lost 3 bases and 2 bases, there was a span of 5 bases. The CDR3 is 13 residues long. The V gene's germline CDR1 is LGHDT and CDR2 YNNKEL (reference sequence). In nucleotides, the CDR3 is TGTGCCAGCAGCCAGTTGTGCAATCAGCCCCAGCATTTT. Translating it yields CASSQLCNQPQHF.

The gene calls are TRBV11-1 and TRBJ2-1; the D gene is possibly TRBD1 (5 bases). Per germline, CDR1 SGHAT and CDR2 FQDESV (reference sequence). The V and J ends lost 5 bases and 10 bases respectively, with 21 bases between them. This CDR3 is 15 amino acids long. The DNA of the CDR3 is TGTGCCAGCAGCCTGGGTTCAGGGTCTGTTAAGGAGCAGTTCTTC. This sequence encodes CASSLGSGSVKEQFF. Full variable domain (remainder filled in from reference TRBV11-1 and TRBJ2-1): EAEVAQSPRYKITEKSQAVAFWCDPISGHATLYWYRQILGQGPELLVQFQDESVVDDSQLPKDRFSAERLKGVDSTLKIQPAELGDSAMYLCASSLGSGSVKEQFFGPGTRLTVL.

The gene calls are TRBV5-1 and TRBJ2-7, with D possibly being TRBD2 (5 bases). In germline, CDR1 is SGHRS, CDR2 YFSETQ. This CDR3 is 15 amino acids long. Trimming cost V 5 bases and J 2 bases, with 17 bases left between them. CDR3 amino acids: CASRGEQRPAYEQYF. As DNA, the CDR3 is TGCGCCAGCAGAGGAGAGCAGCGGCCCGCCTACGAGCAGTACTTC.

The rearrangement uses TRBV28 and TRBJ1-6; 8 nucleotides align to TRBD1. The CDR3 spans 17 residues. Germline V lookup: CDR1 MDHEN, CDR2 SYDVKM. V lost 4 bases and J lost 3; bases outside the gene matches: 8. For the CDR3, the DNA is TGTGCCAGCAGTTCAGCAGGGGGCGAGCGCTATAATTCACCCCTCCACTTT. Translating gives CASSSAGGERYNSPLHF.

The chain joins TRBV27 to TRBJ1-4; no clear D gene. V shed 11 bases and J shed 4 bases, with 11 bases lying between them. The CDR3 is made up of 12 amino acids. Germline lookup yields CDR1 MNHEY and CDR2 SMNVEV (reference sequence). CDR3 in DNA: TGTGCCGGATATTCAAGTAATGAAAAACTGTTTTTT. It yields the protein CAGYSSNEKLFF. Variable domain in full (rest from reference TRBV27 and TRBJ1-4): EAQVTQNPRYLITVTGKKLTVTCSQNMNHEYMSWYRQDPGLGLRQIYYSMNVEVTDKGDVPEGYKVSRKEKRNFPLILESPSPNQTSLYFCAGYSSNEKLFFGSGTQLSVL.

V is TRBV13 and J is TRBJ1-4, with a weak D call TRBD1 (5 bases). The V end lost 3 bases, the J end lost 2 bases, and 16 bases lay between the germline ends. CDR1 is PRHDT, CDR2 FYEKMQ, per germline (reference sequence). CDR3 size: 17 residues. The CDR3 region has the DNA TGTGCCAGCAGCTTCGGACCCCCATGGGGGACTAATGAAAAACTGTTTTTT. This translates into CASSFGPPWGTNEKLFF.

This clonotype was seen just once. The chain combines TRBV5-1 with TRBJ2-7; D is possibly TRBD1 (6 bases). The J call may be incorrect, as the DNA end agrees better with TRBJ2-5. Germline CDR1 and CDR2: SGHRS and YFSETQ. This CDR3 is 12 amino acids long. The CDR3 protein is CASTGAGETQYF. CDR3 coding DNA: TGCGCCAGCACAGGGGCGGGAGAGACCCAGTACTTC.

This clonotype appeared a few times. The chain combines TRBV7-6 with TRBJ2-3; 12 bases map to TRBD2. Unmatched junction bases numbered 4, after V lost 2 bases and J lost 4 bases. The CDR3 contains 16 residues. CDR1 and CDR2 (germline): SGHVS, FNYEAQ. The CDR3 spells CASSLSPSGGADTQYF. CDR3 in DNA: TGTGCCAGCAGCTTAAGTCCTAGCGGGGGGGCAGATACGCAGTATTTT.

This rearrangement joins TRBV3-1 to TRBJ2-7, with TRBD1 matching 7 bases. Germline values: CDR1 LGHDT, CDR2 YNNKEL (reference sequence). The junction had 4 bases not matched to a gene; V was cut back by 0 bases and J by 2 bases. The CDR3 is 15 amino acids. The CDR3 sequence is CASSQETGAPYEQYF. The CDR3 nucleotides read TGTGCCAGCAGCCAAGAAACAGGGGCTCCCTACGAGCAGTACTTC.

The chain combines TRBV6-2 or TRBV6-3 with TRBJ2-7; D tentatively reads TRBD1 or TRBD2 (5 bases each). V was cut by 7 bases and J by 6 bases, with 16 bases left in between. The CDR3 sequence is 13 residues long. The germline V gene encodes CDR1 MNHEY and CDR2 SVGEGT. The CDR3 DNA reads TGTGCCAGCACGCGGGCAGGGTCGAGCGAGCAGTACTTC. Translated, it gives CASTRAGSSEQYF.

The V and J genes are TRBV6-5 and TRBJ2-1, with 9 nucleotides matching TRBD1. The DNA end lines up better with TRBJ2-7; the J call may be wrong. The CDR3 runs to 15 residues. CDR1 is MNHEY, CDR2 SVGAGI, per germline. The CDR3 is CASRHRDRVDYEQYF. The CDR3 DNA reads TGTGCCAGCCGTCACCGGGACAGGGTCGACTACGAGCAGTACTTC.

The CDR3 DNA reads as TGTGCCAGCAGTGACTACCAAGGCAGGGGGCCCTTCAATGAGCAGTTCTTC. Translated, it gives CASSDYQGRGPFNEQFF. The chain has TRBV25-1 and TRBJ2-1; 8 nucleotides agree with TRBD1. Per germline, CDR1 MGHDK and CDR2 SYGVNS. With V trimmed by 3 bases and J by 6 bases, 13 bases remained unmatched. The CDR3 totals 17 residues.

The V call is TRBV3-1, the J call TRBJ2-7, with D possibly matching TRBD1 (5 bases). The germline gives CDR1 LGHDT, CDR2 YNNKEL (reference sequence). The CDR3 has 11 residues. Trimming shortened V by 8 bases and J by 7 bases, and 12 bases separated the two germline ends. The CDR3 here is CASEIGQEQYF. In DNA, the CDR3 is TGTGCCAGCGAGATAGGACAAGAGCAGTACTTC.

The rearrangement joins TRBV4-1 to TRBJ2-2; no definite D call. V was shortened by 1 base and J by 4 bases, with 13 bases between the two germline ends. Per the germline V gene, CDR1 is MGHRA and CDR2 is YSYEKL. This CDR3 spans 16 amino acids. For the CDR3, the DNA is TGCGCCAGCAGCCAAGCGCCGCGGTTACTCACCGGGGAGCTGTTTTTT. Its translation is CASSQAPRLLTGELFF.

This clonotype was seen just once. The chain couples TRBV19 to TRBJ2-4; possible D gene TRBD1, 6 bases. CDR1 and CDR2 from the germline V gene are LNHDA and SQIVND (reference sequence). Trimming left V 3 bases short and J 3 bases short, with 21 bases between. This CDR3 has 18 amino acids. The CDR3 region is CASSMWGARGSSKNIQYF. CDR3 nucleotides: TGTGCCAGTAGTATGTGGGGCGCCAGGGGATCCAGCAAAAACATTCAGTACTTC.

The chain couples TRBV12-3 or TRBV12-4 to TRBJ2-7, with D possibly TRBD1 on 6 matching bases. Trimming stripped 7 bases from V and 3 bases from J, with 16 bases between. The CDR3 sequence is 14 residues long. In DNA, the CDR3 is TGTGCCAGCACCCCGACAGGATCTATCTACGAGCAGTACTTC. Translating gives CASTPTGSIYEQYF.

The V call is TRBV27, the J call TRBJ1-2; weak D call: TRBD1 (6 bases). With 5 bases removed from V and 8 bases from J, the gap between germline ends came to 30 bases. CDR3 length: 18 amino acids. Looked up from germline, CDR1 is MNHEY and CDR2 is SMNVEV (reference sequence). The DNA of the CDR3 is TGTGCCAGCAGTCCGAATTACAGGGAAGAAGGGTATGGTAAAGGCTACACCTTC. Translated: CASSPNYREEGYGKGYTF.

This clonotype was seen a few times. The V gene is TRBV7-9, the J gene TRBJ2-3; D perhaps matches TRBD2 (6 bases). This CDR3 comprises 16 residues. Germline V lookup: CDR1 SEHNR, CDR2 FQNEAQ (reference sequence). V dropped 1 base and J dropped 2 bases, with 13 bases sitting between them. CDR3 bases: TGTGCCAGCAGCTTAGGCTACCCGGGAGTCACAGATACGCAGTATTTT. Its protein is CASSLGYPGVTDTQYF.

J is TRBJ1-2 and V is TRBV7-9, with D possibly TRBD1 on 5 matching bases. The CDR3 has 16 amino acids. V was trimmed by 4 bases and J by 0 bases, leaving 15 bases between them. The germline gives CDR1 SEHNR, CDR2 FQNEAQ (reference sequence). The CDR3 nucleotides are TGTGCCAGCAGCTCCCTAGACAGCCAAGCTAACTATGGCTACACCTTC. Its protein is CASSSLDSQANYGYTF.